The present entry profiles one TCR beta chain with its context. The sample originates from a study of blood T cell repertoires in COVID-19. Study context: The samples span acute and convalescent COVID-19 from the United States, Italy and Spain.

Data came from immunoSEQ multiplex PCR; TCRdb stores just in-frame clones and leaves some out. The top ten hold 1.3% to 1.5% of the sample, which has 200,000 to 250,000 clones, around 90% seen once. Germline V lookup: CDR1 MNHEY, CDR2 SVGAGI. The J segment lost 6 bases and the V segment lost 4 bases, leaving 10 bases of the junction unmatched. The length of the CDR3 is 16 residues. This receptor was identified in a man of 80 years or more with acute or convalescent COVID-19. The rearrangement joins TRBV6-5 to TRBJ1-5; 9 nucleotides match TRBD1. Material: peripheral blood. The CDR3 bases are TGTGCCAGCAGTTCAATGACAGGGGGATCAGGTCAGCCCCAGCATTTT. Translated: CASSSMTGGSGQPQHF.